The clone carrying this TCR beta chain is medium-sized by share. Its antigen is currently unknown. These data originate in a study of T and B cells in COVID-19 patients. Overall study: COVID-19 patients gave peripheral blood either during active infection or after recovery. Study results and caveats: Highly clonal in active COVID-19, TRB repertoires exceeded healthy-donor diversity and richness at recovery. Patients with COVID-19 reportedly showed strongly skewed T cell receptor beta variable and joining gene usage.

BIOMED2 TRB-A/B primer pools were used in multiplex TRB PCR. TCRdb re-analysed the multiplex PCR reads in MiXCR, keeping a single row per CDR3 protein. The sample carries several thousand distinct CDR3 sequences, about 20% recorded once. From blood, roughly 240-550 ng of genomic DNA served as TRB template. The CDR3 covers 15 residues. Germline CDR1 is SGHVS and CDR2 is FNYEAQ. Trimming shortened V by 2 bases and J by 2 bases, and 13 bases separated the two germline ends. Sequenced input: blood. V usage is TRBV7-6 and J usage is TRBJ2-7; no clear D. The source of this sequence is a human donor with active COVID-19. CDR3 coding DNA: TGTGCCAGCAGCTTACGCCTTGCCTTGCCCTACGAGCAGTACTTC. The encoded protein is CASSLRLALPYEQYF. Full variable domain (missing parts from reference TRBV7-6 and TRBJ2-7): GAGVSQSPRYKVTKRGQDVALRCDPISGHVSLYWYRQALGQGPEFLTYFNYEAQQDKSGLPNDRFSAERPEGSISTLTIQRTEQRDSAMYRCASSLRLALPYEQYFGPGTRLTVT.